This TCR beta chain is drawn from a study of T and B cells in COVID-19 patients. Notes on the study in general: Of 2,300 or so TCR clusters found only in the recovered cohort, a few dozen had low generation probability. Active COVID-19 showed highly clonal TRB repertoires; recovery showed diversity and richness above healthy donors.

TRB was amplified from about 240-490 ng of blood genomic DNA. In the case of this clonotype: Its antigen is not identified.

Multiplex PCR with BIOMED2 TRB-A/B primer pools amplified TRB rearrangements. TCRdb processed the multiplex PCR reads anew with MiXCR; each CDR3 protein has one entry. The sample records a few thousand distinct CDR3 sequences, around 26% being singletons. This receptor was obtained from a human donor with active COVID-19. Material: blood.

The DNA of the CDR3 is TGTGCCAGTAGTGCCCTCAGCGGGAGGTGGAAGGAGACCCAGTACTTC. Its translation is CASSALSGRWKETQYF. The chain employs TRBV19 and TRBJ2-5; 9 positions match TRBD2. V was clipped by 5 bases and J by 5 bases; unmatched bases: 12. The CDR3 sequence is 16 residues long. Germline V lookup: CDR1 LNHDA, CDR2 SQIVND (reference sequence).